This record covers a single TCR beta chain. Its antigen specificity is not known. Base qualities are not recorded, but no much larger clone differs from it by a single base. Each collaborating institution followed its own protocols to collect whole blood in K2EDTA tubes. For TCRbeta analysis, collaborators shipped samples as frozen whole blood, isolated PBMCs, or DNA extracted from either of those sample types. The sample originates from a study of blood T cell repertoires in COVID-19 (dated by TCRdb to 2020 to 2021). A note on the overall study: Samples covering the acute and convalescent phases of COVID-19 were provided by collaborators in the United States, Italy and Spain. A de-identified subject ID, COVID-19 status, age in years and sex were almost always included in the sample metadata. Deeply sampled blood TCRbeta repertoires from subjects exposed to, actively infected with, or recovered from COVID-19 were included in the dataset. The material from the prospective study consisted of cDNA or gDNA derived from T cells, B-cell-depleted T cells, or PBMCs. Where available, HLA class I and class II types were taken from metadata supplied by the sample provider and were not determined by assay-based typing. The repertoires were made available in a free public database intended to serve as a resource for research on the immune response to SARS-CoV-2. The samples were drawn from two sources: the first 160 participants of the ongoing ImmuneRACE study, and about 1,300 subjects contributed by 6 global collaborators.

TCRbeta CDR3 regions were amplified from genomic DNA using the immunoSEQ Assay, a bias-controlled multiplex PCR. From the authors' description of their analysis: Within the assay, amplification of reference gene primers was used to estimate how many nucleated cells each sample contained. To quantify the absolute abundance of each unique TCRbeta CDR3 rearrangement, sequence reads were collapsed and filtered. Productive Simpson clonality was computed per sample as the square root of Simpson's diversity index over productive rearrangements. As stored in TCRdb, this immuneACCESS dataset retains in-frame rearrangements with V and J assigned. A fraction of the clones does not appear; measured against another copy, unresolved V genes explain less than half of the discrepancy, and the remainder lacks a known reason. The D gene and trimming were derived from the DNA, and the V and J assignments and clone size from that table. This sample comprises a few hundred thousand clones, around 79% of them detected only once. The leading ten clones occupy 2.5% to 4% of the sample.

Here is what the overall study found, with its caveats: How much clinical and demographic metadata was included differed by source and by participant, and the metadata was provided uncurated.

CDR1 and CDR2 (MNHEY, SVGAGI) derive from the germline V gene. V gives up 5 bases and J gives up 3 bases, and the segment between their germline ends measures 10 bases. The CDR3, cysteine through phenylalanine, is 13 amino acids long. Only CDR3 DNA is held: 39 bases, read in frame from base 1. Recombination joined TRBV6-5 with TRBJ1-2, with TRBD1 perhaps the D gene, on 6 matching bases. The origin of this receptor is an elderly woman with acute or convalescent COVID-19. Input material: peripheral blood. The CDR3 loop reads CASSPGHYYGYTF. The DNA is TGTGCCAGCAGTCCGGGACACTACTATGGCTACACCTTC.